This T cell receptor (beta chain) was observed in a study of cytomegalovirus exposure and HLA in healthy donors. Background on the study: The 130 or so validation repertoires and the approximately 640 first-cohort repertoires shared a platform, a later analysis reported.

Overall study findings and caveats: Associated with cytomegalovirus, according to the listing, were 150 to 200 TCR beta chains. Reportedly, diagnosis of cytomegalovirus status by the classifier showed high specificity and sensitivity. Clusters of TCRs from the first cohort tended to co-occur in the 120 validation repertoires (as a later analysis found).

The CDR3 consists of 15 residues. From germline, CDR1 is PRHDT and CDR2 FYEKMQ (reference sequence). The V segment lost 5 bases and the J segment 0 bases; nucleotides outside the gene matches: 6. The method was immunoSEQ multiplex PCR; TCRdb's version includes in-frame clones alone and lacks a portion of them. In the table there are 130,000 or so clones, approximately 92% of which are singletons. Concerning this clone: The antigen remains undetermined.

This sequence originates from a woman under 30 in good health and CMV-seronegative. Material for sequencing was PBMCs. The chain joins TRBV13 to TRBJ2-7; the match to TRBD1 covers 8 bases. In DNA form, the CDR3 reads TGTGCCAGCAGCCCTGGACAGGGCCCCTCCTACGAGCAGTACTTC. It translates to CASSPGQGPSYEQYF. Supplemented by reference TRBV13 and TRBJ2-7, the full variable domain reads AAGVIQSPRHLIKEKRETATLKCYPIPRHDTVYWYQQGPGQDPQFLISFYEKMQSDKGSIPDRFSAQQFSDYHSELNMSSLELGDSALYFCASSPGQGPSYEQYFGPGTRLTVT.